The entry below describes one T cell receptor (beta chain). This specimen comes from a study of T cell responses to AZD1222 COVID-19 vaccine. Libraries were prepared by immunoSEQ multiplex PCR; TCRdb keeps only in-frame clonotypes and omits some of them. The top ten clones hold 2.9% of a sample with about 99,000 clones, 87% of them seen once. The source was peripheral blood, collected on day 0 of AZD1222 vaccination. This sequence was found in an adult in good health.

The CDR3: CASSRGQANTEAFF. CDR3 nucleotides: TGTGCCAGCAGTAGGGGACAGGCGAACACTGAAGCTTTCTTT. V gene TRBV27 combines with J gene TRBJ1-1; 8 positions match TRBD1. This CDR3 has 14 residues. V lost 5 bases to trimming and J lost 1 base; unmatched junction nucleotides: 3. CDR1 and CDR2 from the germline V gene are MNHEY and SMNVEV (reference sequence).